The sequence of this TCR beta chain was determined in a study of T cell repertoires in cytomegalovirus infection. Study as a whole: Public TCR beta signatures indicated both CMV infection and matching HLA type.

TCRdb processed the reads anew with MiXCR; each CDR3 protein has one entry. The repertoire holds around 570,000 distinct CDR3 sequences, with over 35% as singletons. The germline gives CDR1 SGHTA, CDR2 FQGNSA. This CDR3 contains 14 residues. Deletions cut 5 bases from V and 6 bases from J, with 14 bases between. General observations from the study: HLA-C-restricted, CMV-specific TCR beta clonotypes were dominant ex vivo.

In regard to this clonotype: What it binds is unknown.

The sample consisted of cultured PBMCs, taken from culture after CMV antigen stimulation. This receptor was obtained from a human donor in good health (CMV status not recorded). Some clones in this sample may be carry-over from other donors' samples. V is TRBV7-2 and J is TRBJ2-1; possibly TRBD1 for D (5 bases). For the CDR3, the DNA is TGTGCCAGCAGCGAAGGGGCAGAATCCAATGAGCAGTTCTTC. It yields the protein CASSEGAESNEQFF.